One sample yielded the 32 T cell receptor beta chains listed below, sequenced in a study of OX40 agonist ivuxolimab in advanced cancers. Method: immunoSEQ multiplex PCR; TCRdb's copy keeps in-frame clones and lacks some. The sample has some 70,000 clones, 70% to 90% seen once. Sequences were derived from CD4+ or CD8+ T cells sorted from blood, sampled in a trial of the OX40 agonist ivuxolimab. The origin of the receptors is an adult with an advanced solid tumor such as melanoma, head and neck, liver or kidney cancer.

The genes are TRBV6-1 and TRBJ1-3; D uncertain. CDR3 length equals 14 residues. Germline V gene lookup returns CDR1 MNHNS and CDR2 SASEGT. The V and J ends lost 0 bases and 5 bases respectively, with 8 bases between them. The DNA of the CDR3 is TGTGCCAGCAGTGAAGCACCCCGCAGAAACACCATATATTTT. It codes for CASSEAPRRNTIYF.

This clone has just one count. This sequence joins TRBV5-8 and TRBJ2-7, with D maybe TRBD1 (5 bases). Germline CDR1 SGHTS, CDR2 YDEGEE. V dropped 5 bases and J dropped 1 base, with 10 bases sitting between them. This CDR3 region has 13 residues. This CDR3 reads CASRNRNSYEQYF. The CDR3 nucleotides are TGTGCCAGCAGAAACAGGAATTCCTACGAGCAGTACTTC. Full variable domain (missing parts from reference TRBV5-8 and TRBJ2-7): EAGVTQSPTHLIKTRGQQATLRCSPISGHTSVYWYQQALGLGLQFLLWYDEGEERNRGNFPPRFSGRQFPNYSSELNVNALELEDSALYLCASRNRNSYEQYFGPGTRLTVT.

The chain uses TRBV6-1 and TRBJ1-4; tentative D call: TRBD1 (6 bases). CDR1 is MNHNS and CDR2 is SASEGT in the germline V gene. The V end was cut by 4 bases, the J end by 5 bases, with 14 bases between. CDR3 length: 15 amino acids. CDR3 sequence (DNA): TGTGCCAGCAGTGGTGGAGGCAGGGGAAATGAAAAACTGTTTTTT. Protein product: CASSGGGRGNEKLFF.

In DNA, the CDR3 is TGTGCCAGCAGCGACGGAGGACAGGGGATGAACACCGGGGAGCTGTTTTTT. Amino acids: CASSDGGQGMNTGELFF. The rearrangement joins TRBV9 to TRBJ2-2, with TRBD1 matching 9 bases. Germline assignment: CDR1 SGDLS and CDR2 YYNGEE. The V segment lost 3 bases and the J segment 1 base; nucleotides outside the gene matches: 7. The CDR3 loop spans 17 amino acids.

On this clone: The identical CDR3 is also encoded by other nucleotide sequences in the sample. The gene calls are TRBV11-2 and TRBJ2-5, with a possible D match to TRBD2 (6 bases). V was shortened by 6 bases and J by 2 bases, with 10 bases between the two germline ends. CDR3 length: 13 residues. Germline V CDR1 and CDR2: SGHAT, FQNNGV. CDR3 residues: CASSQLAQETQYF. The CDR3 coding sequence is TGTGCCAGCAGTCAGCTAGCGCAAGAGACCCAGTACTTC.

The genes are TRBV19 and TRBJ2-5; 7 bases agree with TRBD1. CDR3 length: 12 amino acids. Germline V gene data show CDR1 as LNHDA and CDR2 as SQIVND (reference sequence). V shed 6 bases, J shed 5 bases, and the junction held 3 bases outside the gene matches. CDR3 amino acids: CASSRGKETQYF. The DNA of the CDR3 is TGTGCCAGTAGCAGGGGGAAGGAGACCCAGTACTTC. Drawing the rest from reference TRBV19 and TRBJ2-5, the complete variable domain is DGGITQSPKYLFRKEGQNVTLSCEQNLNHDAMYWYRQDPGQGLRLIYYSQIVNDFQKGDIAEGYSVSREKKESFPLTVTSAQKNPTAFYLCASSRGKETQYFGPGTRLLVL.

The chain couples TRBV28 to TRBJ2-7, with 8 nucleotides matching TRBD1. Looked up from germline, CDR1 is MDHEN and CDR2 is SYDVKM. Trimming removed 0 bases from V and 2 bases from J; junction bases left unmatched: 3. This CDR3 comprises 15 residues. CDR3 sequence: CASSLWGTGAYEQYF. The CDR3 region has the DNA TGTGCCAGCAGTTTATGGGGGACAGGAGCCTACGAGCAGTACTTC.

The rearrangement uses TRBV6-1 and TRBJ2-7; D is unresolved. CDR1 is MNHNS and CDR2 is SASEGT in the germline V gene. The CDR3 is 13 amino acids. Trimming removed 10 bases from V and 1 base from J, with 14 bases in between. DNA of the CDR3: TGTGCCACGCACCACTCGGAGTCCTACGAGCAGTACTTC. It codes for CATHHSESYEQYF.

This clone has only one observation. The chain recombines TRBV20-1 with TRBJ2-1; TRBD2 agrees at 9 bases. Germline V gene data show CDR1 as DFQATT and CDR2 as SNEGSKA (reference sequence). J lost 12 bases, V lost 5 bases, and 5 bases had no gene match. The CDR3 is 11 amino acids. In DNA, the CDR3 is TGCAGTGCTTCTAGCGGGAAAGGGCAGTTCTTC. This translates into CSASSGKGQFF.

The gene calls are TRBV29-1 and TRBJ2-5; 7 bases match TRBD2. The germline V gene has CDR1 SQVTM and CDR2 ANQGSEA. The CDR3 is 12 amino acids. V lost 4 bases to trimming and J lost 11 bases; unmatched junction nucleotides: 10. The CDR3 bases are TGCAGCGTTGGGGTTGGGGGGGACTTACAGTACTTC. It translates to CSVGVGGDLQYF.

The DNA for the CDR3 is TGTGCCAGCAGCCCAACAGGGCCGCGGGGGACGGGGGCCGCAGATACGCAGTATTTT. Protein sequence: CASSPTGPRGTGAADTQYF. V gene TRBV7-3 combines with J gene TRBJ2-3, with D possibly being TRBD2 (7 bases). This CDR3 has 19 amino acids. Germline V CDR1 and CDR2: SGHTA, FQGTGA. Trimming left V 5 bases short and J 4 bases short, with 28 bases between.

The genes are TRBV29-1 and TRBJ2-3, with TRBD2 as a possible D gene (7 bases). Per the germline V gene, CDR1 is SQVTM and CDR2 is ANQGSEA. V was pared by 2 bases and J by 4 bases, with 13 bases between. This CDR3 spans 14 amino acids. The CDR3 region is CSVERGGGSDTQYF. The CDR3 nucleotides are TGCAGCGTTGAAAGGGGGGGTGGCTCAGATACGCAGTATTTT.

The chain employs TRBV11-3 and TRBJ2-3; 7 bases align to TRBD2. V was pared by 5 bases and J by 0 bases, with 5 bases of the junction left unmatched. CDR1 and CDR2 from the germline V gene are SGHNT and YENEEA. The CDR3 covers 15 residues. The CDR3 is CASSPGTTSTDTQYF. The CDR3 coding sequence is TGTGCCAGCAGCCCCGGGACTACAAGCACAGATACGCAGTATTTT.

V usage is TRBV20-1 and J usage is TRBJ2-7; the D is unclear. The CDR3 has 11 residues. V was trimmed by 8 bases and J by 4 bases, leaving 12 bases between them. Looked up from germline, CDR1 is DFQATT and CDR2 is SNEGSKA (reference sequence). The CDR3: CSTRLVYEQYF. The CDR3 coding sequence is TGCAGTACCCGACTGGTATACGAGCAGTACTTC.

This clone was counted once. The CDR3 DNA follows: TGCGCCAGCAGCCAAGGACAGGGATTGGAGACCCAGTACTTC. This encodes CASSQGQGLETQYF. J is TRBJ2-5 and V is TRBV4-1; 7 nucleotides line up with TRBD1. V lost 1 base and J lost 5; bases outside the gene matches: 4. The CDR3 covers 14 residues. Germline V gene sequence: CDR1 MGHRA, CDR2 YSYEKL.

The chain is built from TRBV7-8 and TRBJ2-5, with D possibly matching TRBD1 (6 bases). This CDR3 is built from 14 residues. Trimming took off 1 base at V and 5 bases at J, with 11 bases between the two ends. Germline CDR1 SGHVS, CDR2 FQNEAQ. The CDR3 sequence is CASSLVQGWETQYF. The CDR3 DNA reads TGTGCCAGCAGCTTAGTACAGGGTTGGGAGACCCAGTACTTC.

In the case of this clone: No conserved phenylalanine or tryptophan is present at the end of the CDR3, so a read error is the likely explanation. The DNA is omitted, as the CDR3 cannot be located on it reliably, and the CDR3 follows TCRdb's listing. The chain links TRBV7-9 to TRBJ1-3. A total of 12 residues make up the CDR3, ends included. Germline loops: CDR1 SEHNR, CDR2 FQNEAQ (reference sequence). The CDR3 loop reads CASSLEEGGSDP.

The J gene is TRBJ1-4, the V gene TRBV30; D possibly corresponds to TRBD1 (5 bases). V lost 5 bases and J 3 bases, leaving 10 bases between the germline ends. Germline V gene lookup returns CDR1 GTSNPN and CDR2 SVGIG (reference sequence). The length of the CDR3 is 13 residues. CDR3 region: CAWRRGSNEKLFF. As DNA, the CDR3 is TGTGCCTGGCGCCGGGGGTCTAATGAAAAACTGTTTTTT.

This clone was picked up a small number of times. CDR3 nucleotide sequence: TGTGCCAGCAGTCTGCAGGGAAACACCATATATTTT. It codes for CASSLQGNTIYF. The chain has TRBV28 and TRBJ1-3, with unresolved D. Germline CDR1 reads MDHEN; CDR2 reads SYDVKM. The CDR3 extends over 12 amino acids. Deletions cut 5 bases from V and 4 bases from J, with 6 bases between.

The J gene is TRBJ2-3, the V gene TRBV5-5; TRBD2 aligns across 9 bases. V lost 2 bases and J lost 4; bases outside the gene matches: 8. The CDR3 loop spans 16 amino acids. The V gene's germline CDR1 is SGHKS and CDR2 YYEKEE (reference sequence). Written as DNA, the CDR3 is TGTGCCAGCAGCTTCCGACTAGCGGTTTTCTCAGATACGCAGTATTTT. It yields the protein CASSFRLAVFSDTQYF. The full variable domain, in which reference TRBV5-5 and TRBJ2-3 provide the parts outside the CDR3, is DAGVTQSPTHLIKTRGQQVTLRCSPISGHKSVSWYQQVLGQGPQFIFQYYEKEERGRGNFPDRFSARQFPNYSSELNVNALLLGDSALYLCASSFRLAVFSDTQYFGPGTRLTVL.

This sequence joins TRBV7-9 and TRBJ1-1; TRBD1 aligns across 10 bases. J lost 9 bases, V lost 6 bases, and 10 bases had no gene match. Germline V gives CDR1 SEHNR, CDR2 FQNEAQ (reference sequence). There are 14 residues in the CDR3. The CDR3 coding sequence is TGTGCCAGCAGAAAAGACCGGGACAGGGGTAAAGCTTTCTTT. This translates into CASRKDRDRGKAFF.

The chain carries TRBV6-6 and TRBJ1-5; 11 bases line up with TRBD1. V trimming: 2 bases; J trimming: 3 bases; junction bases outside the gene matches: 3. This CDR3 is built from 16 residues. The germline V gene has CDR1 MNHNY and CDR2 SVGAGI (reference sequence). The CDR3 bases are TGTGCCAGCAGTTACGGGACAGGGGGGCCCAATCAGCCCCAGCATTTT. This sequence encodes CASSYGTGGPNQPQHF.

CDR3 loop: CASSLVGRSNYGYTF. DNA for the CDR3: TGTGCCAGCAGCTTAGTAGGGCGCTCTAACTATGGCTACACCTTC. This rearrangement joins TRBV7-2 to TRBJ1-2; D is uncertain. The CDR3 extends over 15 amino acids. Germline V gene lookup returns CDR1 SGHTA and CDR2 FQGNSA. V lost 1 base and J lost 0, with 9 bases in between.

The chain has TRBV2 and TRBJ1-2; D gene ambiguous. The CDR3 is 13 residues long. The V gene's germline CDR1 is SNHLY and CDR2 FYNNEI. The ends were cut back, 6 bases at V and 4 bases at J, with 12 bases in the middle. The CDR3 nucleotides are TGTGCCAGCAGGTACAGAAGCATCTATGGCTACACCTTC. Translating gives CASRYRSIYGYTF.

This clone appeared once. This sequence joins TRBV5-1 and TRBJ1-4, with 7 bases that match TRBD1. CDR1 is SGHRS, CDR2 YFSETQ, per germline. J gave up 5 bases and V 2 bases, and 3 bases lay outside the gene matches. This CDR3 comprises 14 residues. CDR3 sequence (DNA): TGCGCCAGCAGCTTTGGGACAGTAAATGAAAAACTGTTTTTT. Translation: CASSFGTVNEKLFF. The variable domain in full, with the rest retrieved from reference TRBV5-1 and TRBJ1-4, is KAGVTQTPRYLIKTRGQQVTLSCSPISGHRSVSWYQQTPGQGLQFLFEYFSETQRNKGNFPGRFSGRQFSNSRSEMNVSTLELGDSALYLCASSFGTVNEKLFFGSGTQLSVL.

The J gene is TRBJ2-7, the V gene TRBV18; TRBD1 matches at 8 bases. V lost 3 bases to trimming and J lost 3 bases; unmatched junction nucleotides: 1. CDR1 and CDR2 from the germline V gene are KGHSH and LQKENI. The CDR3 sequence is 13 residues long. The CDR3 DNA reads TGTGCCAGCTCACCGGGACAGGTCTACGAGCAGTACTTC. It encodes CASSPGQVYEQYF.

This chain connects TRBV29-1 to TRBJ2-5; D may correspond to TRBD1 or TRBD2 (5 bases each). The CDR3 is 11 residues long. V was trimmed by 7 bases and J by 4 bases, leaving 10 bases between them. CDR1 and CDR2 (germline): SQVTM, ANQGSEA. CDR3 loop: CSGGVVETQYF. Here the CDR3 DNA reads TGCAGCGGAGGGGTTGTAGAGACCCAGTACTTC.

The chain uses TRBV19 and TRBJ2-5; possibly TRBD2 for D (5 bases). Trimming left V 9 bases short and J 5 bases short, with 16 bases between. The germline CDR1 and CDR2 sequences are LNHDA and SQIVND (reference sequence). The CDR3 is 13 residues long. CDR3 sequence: CASSRDSGETQYF. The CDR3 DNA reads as TGTGCCAGCAGTCGGGATTCTGGGGAGACCCAGTACTTC.

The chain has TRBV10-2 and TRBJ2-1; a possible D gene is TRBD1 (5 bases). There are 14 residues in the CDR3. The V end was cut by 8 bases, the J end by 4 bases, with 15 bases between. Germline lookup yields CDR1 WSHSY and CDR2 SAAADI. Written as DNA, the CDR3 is TGCGCCAGCGCGGCCCTGACAGAGTACAATGAGCAGTTCTTC. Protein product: CASAALTEYNEQFF.

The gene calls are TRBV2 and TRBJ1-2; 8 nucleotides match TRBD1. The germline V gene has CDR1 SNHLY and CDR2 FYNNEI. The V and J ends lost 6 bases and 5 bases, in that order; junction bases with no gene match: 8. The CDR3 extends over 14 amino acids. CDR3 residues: CASSVRQGRYGYTF. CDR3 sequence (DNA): TGTGCCAGCAGCGTAAGACAGGGGAGGTATGGCTACACCTTC.

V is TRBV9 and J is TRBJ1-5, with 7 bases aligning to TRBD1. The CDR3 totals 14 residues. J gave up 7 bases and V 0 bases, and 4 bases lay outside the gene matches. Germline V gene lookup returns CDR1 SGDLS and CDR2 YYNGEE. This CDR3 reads CASSVDRGGQPQHF. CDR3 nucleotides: TGTGCCAGCAGCGTAGACAGGGGCGGGCAGCCCCAGCATTTT.

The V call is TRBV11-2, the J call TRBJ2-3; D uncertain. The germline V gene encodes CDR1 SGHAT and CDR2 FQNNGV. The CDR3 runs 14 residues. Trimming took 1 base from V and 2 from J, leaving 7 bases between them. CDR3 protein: CASSLAGNTDTQYF. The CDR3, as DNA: TGTGCCAGCAGCTTAGCTGGCAACACAGATACGCAGTATTTT.